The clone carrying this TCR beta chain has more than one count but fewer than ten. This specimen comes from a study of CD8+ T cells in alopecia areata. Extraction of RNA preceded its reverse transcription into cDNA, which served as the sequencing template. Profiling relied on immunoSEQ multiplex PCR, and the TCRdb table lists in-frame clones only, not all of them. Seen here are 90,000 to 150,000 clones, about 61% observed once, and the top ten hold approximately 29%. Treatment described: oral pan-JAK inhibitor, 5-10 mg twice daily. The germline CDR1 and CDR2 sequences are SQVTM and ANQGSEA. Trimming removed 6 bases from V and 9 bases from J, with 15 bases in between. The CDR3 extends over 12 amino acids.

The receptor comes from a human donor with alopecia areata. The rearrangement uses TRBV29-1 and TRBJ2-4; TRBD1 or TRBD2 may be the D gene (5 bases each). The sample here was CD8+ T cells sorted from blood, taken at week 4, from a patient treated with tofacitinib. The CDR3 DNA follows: TGCAGCGTCGCCGGGGAAGGGGCCATTCAGTACTTC. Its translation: CSVAGEGAIQYF.